These 13 T cell receptor beta chains originate from one sample sequenced in a study of blood T cell repertoires in COVID-19. The repertoire was sequenced with immunoSEQ multiplex PCR; TCRdb's copy has only in-frame clones and lacks some. In the table there are 110,000 to 150,000 clones, 75% to 85% of which are singletons. Sequencing was done on a sample of peripheral blood. The receptors here all came from a woman between 45 and 65 years old with acute or convalescent COVID-19.

The chain employs TRBV6-5 and TRBJ2-7; no clear D gene. This CDR3 is 14 amino acids long. V lost 7 bases and J 0 bases, leaving 13 bases between the germline ends. The germline gives CDR1 MNHEY, CDR2 SVGAGI. DNA of the CDR3: TGTGCCAGCACGGTCGGCCCTAGCTCCTACGAGCAGTACTTC. Residues: CASTVGPSSYEQYF.

The rearrangement joins TRBV6-5 to TRBJ1-5; D possibly corresponds to TRBD1 (5 bases). The V end was cut by 0 bases, the J end by 5 bases, with 11 bases between. The germline gives CDR1 MNHEY, CDR2 SVGAGI. This CDR3 comprises 15 residues. The CDR3 coding sequence is TGTGCCAGCAGTTACTCAGTGGGGGGGGATCAGCCCCAGCATTTT. This gives the protein CASSYSVGGDQPQHF.

This chain links TRBV6-2 or TRBV6-3 with TRBJ2-5; D is possibly TRBD2 (6 bases). Trimming left V 5 bases short and J 3 bases short, with 10 bases between. From germline, CDR1 is MNHEY and CDR2 SVGEGT. There are 13 residues in the CDR3. CDR3 coding DNA: TGTGCCAGCAGTCTAGCGTACAAAGAGACCCAGTACTTC. Translating it yields CASSLAYKETQYF.

The chain uses TRBV5-8 and TRBJ2-1, with D perhaps TRBD2 (7 bases). There are 14 residues in the CDR3. From germline, CDR1 is SGHTS and CDR2 YDEGEE. V was cut by 4 bases and J by 6 bases, with 14 bases left in between. This chain's CDR3 is CASSPGGPLNEQFF. DNA for the CDR3: TGTGCCAGCAGCCCCGGGGGGCCCCTCAATGAGCAGTTCTTC.

This clone was seen a few times. In DNA form, the CDR3 reads TGTGCCAGCAGTCTCCGGGACAGGGTAATGTACTTC. This codes for CASSLRDRVMYF. The rearrangement links TRBV27 to TRBJ2-4; the match to TRBD1 covers 9 bases. CDR3 size: 12 residues. Trimming at V came to 5 bases and at J to 15 bases, leaving 8 bases not matched to a gene. The germline V gene has CDR1 MNHEY and CDR2 SMNVEV (reference sequence).

The chain has TRBV7-2 and TRBJ2-5, with 7 bases fitting TRBD2. Germline V gives CDR1 SGHTA, CDR2 FQGNSA. The CDR3 spans 15 residues. V lost 1 base, J lost 5 bases, and 7 bases stayed unmatched. The CDR3 loop is CASSLGGGVGETQYF. Written as DNA, the CDR3 is TGTGCCAGCAGCTTAGGTGGGGGGGTCGGGGAGACCCAGTACTTC.

This chain connects TRBV27 to TRBJ1-2; unclear D gene. The CDR3 covers 13 residues. Germline V lookup: CDR1 MNHEY, CDR2 SMNVEV (reference sequence). V lost 2 bases to trimming and J lost 3 bases, with 7 bases between them. The DNA of the CDR3 is TGTGCCAGCAGTTTAACAGCAGACTATGGCTACACCTTC. Translating gives CASSLTADYGYTF.

A single count supports this clone. This rearrangement joins TRBV30 to TRBJ2-7; D may be TRBD1 (6 bases). Germline-derived CDR1 and CDR2 are GTSNPN and SVGIG (reference sequence). V was pared by 0 bases and J by 3 bases, with 9 bases between. This CDR3 is built from 13 residues. This CDR3 reads CAWSVGAIYEQYF. The DNA of the CDR3 is TGTGCCTGGAGTGTGGGGGCGATCTACGAGCAGTACTTC.

The rearrangement joins TRBV28 to TRBJ1-1; no clear D gene. Trimming left V 7 bases short and J 1 base short, with 19 bases between. This CDR3 is 16 amino acids long. From germline, CDR1 is MDHEN and CDR2 SYDVKM. The DNA of the CDR3 is TGTGCCAGCACCACCACGGAGGCCGTGTGGAACACTGAAGCTTTCTTT. It specifies CASTTTEAVWNTEAFF.

This clone has only a few counts. CDR3 residues: CASSAGWDSLFGYTF. CDR3 sequence (DNA): TGCGCCAGCAGCGCCGGTTGGGACAGCCTATTCGGCTACACCTTC. The chain joins TRBV5-1 to TRBJ1-2; 7 nucleotides align to TRBD1. The ends lost 4 bases at V and 8 bases at J; junction bases unmatched: 14. Germline values: CDR1 SGHRS, CDR2 YFSETQ. The CDR3 is made up of 15 amino acids.

This chain connects TRBV2 to TRBJ2-2, with 9 bases identical to TRBD1. CDR1 and CDR2 (germline): SNHLY, FYNNEI. CDR3 size: 15 residues. V was clipped by 5 bases and J by 5 bases; unmatched bases: 6. CDR3 protein: CASSQQGAGTGELFF. The CDR3 bases are TGTGCCAGCAGTCAACAGGGGGCGGGGACCGGGGAGCTGTTTTTT.

The count of this clone is one. This chain links TRBV6-5 with TRBJ1-5; D is undetermined. CDR1 MNHEY and CDR2 SVGAGI come from the germline V gene. The V end lost 0 bases, the J end lost 3 bases, and 9 bases lay between the germline ends. The CDR3 consists of 15 residues. The CDR3 DNA is TGTGCCAGCAGTTACTCCTACGGGGTCAATCAGCCCCAGCATTTT. This sequence encodes CASSYSYGVNQPQHF.

Only a few counts were recorded for this clone. The chain combines TRBV7-9 with TRBJ2-7, with 7 bases identical to TRBD2. Trimming at V came to 5 bases and at J to 3 bases, leaving 10 bases not matched to a gene. Germline lookup yields CDR1 SEHNR and CDR2 FQNEAQ (reference sequence). This CDR3 is 15 amino acids long. The CDR3 region has the DNA TGTGCCAGCAGCCCACTGCGCGGGGGAAACTACGAGCAGTACTTC. The encoded protein is CASSPLRGGNYEQYF.